The 23 T cell receptor beta chains listed next were all sequenced from one sample in a study of spatial heterogeneity in lung cancer (dated by TCRdb to the late 2010s). Library construction relied on 5' RACE. Sequencing used a NextSeq 500. Using fastp at Q25 and MiXCR, TCRdb reprocessed the public reads and kept productive beta chains. Each CDR3 protein appears once, grouped with its most common genes and DNA. The sample profile shows about 45,000 distinct CDR3 sequences; 12% of them were found once. The ten most abundant clones make up about 40% of the sample. Reading the label with the study, this specimen's time point is: sample taken at primary tumor resection. For TCR sequencing, whole RNA was extracted from tumor and nontumor lung tissue, or from cryopreserved PBMC samples, and no cell sorting was done. Sequencing used PBMCs, obtained at surgery. The receptors were gathered from a female donor with early-stage non-small cell lung cancer.

The rearrangement links TRBV11-2 to TRBJ1-6; D perhaps matches TRBD1 (5 bases). V lost 3 bases to trimming and J lost 8 bases, with 11 bases between them. This CDR3 region has 14 residues. Germline V gives CDR1 SGHAT, CDR2 FQNNGV. The CDR3: CASSLGRGDSPLHF. The CDR3, as DNA: TGTGCCAGCAGCTTGGGGCGTGGTGATTCACCCCTCCACTTT.

The chain has TRBV28 and TRBJ2-7; 7 bases map to TRBD1. CDR1 MDHEN and CDR2 SYDVKM come from the germline V gene. The CDR3 contains 14 residues. The ends lost 2 bases at V and 4 bases at J; junction bases unmatched: 5. This chain's CDR3 is CASSLKGGWYEQYF. CDR3 coding DNA: TGTGCCAGCAGTTTAAAAGGGGGCTGGTACGAGCAGTACTTC. Based on the CDR3 plus reference TRBV28 and TRBJ2-7, the full variable domain is DVKVTQSSRYLVKRTGEKVFLECVQDMDHENMFWYRQDPGLGLRLIYFSYDVKMKEKGDIPEGYSVSREKKERFSLILESASTNQTSMYLCASSLKGGWYEQYFGPGTRLTVT.

This clonotype was observed at least ten times. The J gene is TRBJ2-7, the V gene TRBV29-1; possibly TRBD1 for D (6 bases). CDR3 length equals 13 residues. The V gene's germline CDR1 is SQVTM and CDR2 ANQGSEA. V lost 7 bases, J lost 0 bases, and 13 bases lay in between. CDR3 residues: CSALARGSYEQYF. CDR3 in DNA: TGCAGCGCCCTCGCCAGGGGCTCCTACGAGCAGTACTTC.

This clonotype was detected a few times. The CDR3 DNA follows: TGTGCCAGCCTCGGATGGGACGAGCAGTACTTC. Amino acid sequence: CASLGWDEQYF. The V and J genes are TRBV28 and TRBJ2-7, with no clear D. CDR1 is MDHEN, CDR2 SYDVKM, per germline. This CDR3 is built from 11 residues. V was cut by 8 bases and J by 5 bases, with 10 bases left in between.

This clonotype was observed a few times. This sequence joins TRBV6-4 and TRBJ2-1; D is unresolved. V lost 1 base and J lost 0, with 7 bases in between. This CDR3 contains 15 residues. Germline V gives CDR1 MRHNA, CDR2 SNTAGT. The CDR3 reads CASSDWASSYNEQFF. The CDR3 nucleotides read TGTGCCAGCAGTGACTGGGCTAGCTCCTACAATGAGCAGTTCTTC.

This clonotype was found a few times. CDR3 sequence: CASSFQGSYEQYF. CDR3 nucleotides: TGTGCCAGCAGCTTCCAGGGGTCCTACGAGCAGTACTTC. This chain joins TRBV5-5 and TRBJ2-7, with TRBD1 as a possible D gene (6 bases). Germline V gives CDR1 SGHKS, CDR2 YYEKEE (reference sequence). V gave up 2 bases and J gave up 1 base, with 7 bases separating them. The CDR3 runs 13 residues. Full variable domain (outside the CDR3, taken from reference TRBV5-5 and TRBJ2-7): DAGVTQSPTHLIKTRGQQVTLRCSPISGHKSVSWYQQVLGQGPQFIFQYYEKEERGRGNFPDRFSARQFPNYSSELNVNALLLGDSALYLCASSFQGSYEQYFGPGTRLTVT.

The table lists this clonotype with a few counts. This rearrangement joins TRBV11-2 to TRBJ2-7; 7 bases are a match to TRBD1. The V gene end was trimmed by 5 bases and the J gene end by 5 bases; junction bases not matched to a gene: 3. The germline V gene has CDR1 SGHAT and CDR2 FQNNGV. This CDR3 is 12 amino acids long. CDR3 nucleotides: TGTGCCAGCAGCCGACAGGGTCACGAGCAGTACTTC. Translated: CASSRQGHEQYF.

This clonotype was picked up many times. The genes are TRBV7-2 and TRBJ2-3; D is undetermined. Trimming stripped 5 bases from V and 0 bases from J, with 18 bases between. Per the germline V gene, CDR1 is SGHTA and CDR2 is FQGNSA. CDR3 size: 17 residues. Written as DNA, the CDR3 is TGTGCCAGCAGCCCCCCCTGGCGGAGCTCTAGCACAGATACGCAGTATTTT. This codes for CASSPPWRSSSTDTQYF.

There are many counts of this clonotype. V and J are TRBV6-1 and TRBJ2-2; D ambiguous. V was cut by 0 bases and J by 6 bases, with 5 bases left in between. The CDR3 is 13 residues long. CDR1 and CDR2 from the germline V gene are MNHNS and SASEGT. The CDR3 region has the DNA TGTGCCAGCAGTGAAGCTGGGTCCGGGGAGCTGTTTTTT. This sequence encodes CASSEAGSGELFF.

The gene calls are TRBV28 and TRBJ2-3; 10 nucleotides align to TRBD2. The CDR3 length is 21 residues. The trim removed 4 bases at V and 2 bases at J, leaving 21 bases unmatched. The germline V gene has CDR1 MDHEN and CDR2 SYDVKM. This CDR3 is CASSSPMGGISGGLATDTQYF. The CDR3 region has the DNA TGTGCCAGCAGTTCCCCGATGGGGGGTATTAGCGGGGGGTTAGCCACAGATACGCAGTATTTT.

This clonotype was counted many times. V gene TRBV29-1 combines with J gene TRBJ2-3, with unresolved D. This CDR3 comprises 13 residues. Germline-derived CDR1 and CDR2 are SQVTM and ANQGSEA. V was clipped by 7 bases and J by 5 bases, with 16 bases between them. The CDR3 coding sequence is TGCAGCGCATTGACAAGTCCGCTAGATACGCAGTATTTT. Translation: CSALTSPLDTQYF.

This clonotype appeared a few times. The rearrangement links TRBV30 to TRBJ2-3; TRBD2 matches at 7 bases. Germline trimming cut 5 bases from V and 2 bases from J; bases unmatched to any gene: 10. Looked up from germline, CDR1 is GTSNPN and CDR2 is SVGIG (reference sequence). This CDR3 is built from 15 residues. The CDR3 nucleotides are TGTGCCTGGGCTCTTTACGGGGGGAACACAGATACGCAGTATTTT. Its protein is CAWALYGGNTDTQYF.

This clonotype was counted many times. This chain connects TRBV6-1 to TRBJ2-1; 10 bases match TRBD1. J was trimmed by 8 bases and V by 4 bases; bases with no gene match: 5. The CDR3 is 14 residues long. Germline V CDR1 and CDR2: MNHNS, SASEGT. The CDR3 sequence is CASSVTGGWYEQFF. CDR3 DNA: TGTGCCAGCAGTGTGACAGGGGGCTGGTATGAGCAGTTCTTC.

The chain combines TRBV3-1 with TRBJ2-1; D tentatively reads TRBD1 or TRBD2 (5 bases each). This CDR3 has 17 amino acids. Germline V lookup: CDR1 LGHDT, CDR2 YNNKEL (reference sequence). V was trimmed by 1 base and J by 6 bases, leaving 19 bases between them. For the CDR3, the DNA is TGTGCCAGCAGCCAAGTAACCCGGGGCAGGGTGGGCAATGAGCAGTTCTTC. Amino acid sequence: CASSQVTRGRVGNEQFF.

The V gene is TRBV6-1, the J gene TRBJ2-7; TRBD2 matches at 8 bases. The CDR3 has 15 residues. The germline CDR1 and CDR2 sequences are MNHNS and SASEGT. After removal of 7 bases from V and 2 bases from J, the junction contained 10 bases not matched to a gene. CDR3 residues: CASNPLAGGTYEQYF. In DNA form, the CDR3 reads TGTGCCAGCAACCCTCTGGCGGGGGGAACCTACGAGCAGTACTTC.

This clonotype was seen repeatedly, ten times or more. The V gene is TRBV5-1, the J gene TRBJ1-6; possibly TRBD1 for D (6 bases). This CDR3 region has 17 residues. Between the trimmed V and J ends, which lost 4 bases and 0 bases, there was a span of 14 bases. Germline V gene data show CDR1 as SGHRS and CDR2 as YFSETQ. CDR3 DNA: TGCGCCAGCAGCCCGGGGGACAACCTCTCCTATAATTCACCCCTCCACTTT. Amino acids: CASSPGDNLSYNSPLHF.

This clonotype has more than one count but fewer than ten. This chain connects TRBV28 to TRBJ1-2, with 8 bases matching TRBD1. The CDR3 spans 15 residues. J lost 4 bases, V lost 6 bases, and 10 bases had no gene match. Germline V gene sequence: CDR1 MDHEN, CDR2 SYDVKM. CDR3 amino acids: CASSRQGTQAYGYTF. The CDR3 nucleotides read TGTGCCAGCAGCCGACAGGGGACCCAGGCCTATGGCTACACCTTC.

This clonotype was counted a few times. V is TRBV20-1 and J is TRBJ2-7; 10 positions agree with TRBD2. V lost 1 base to trimming and J lost 0 bases; unmatched junction nucleotides: 6. This CDR3 contains 16 residues. Germline V gene lookup returns CDR1 DFQATT and CDR2 SNEGSKA (reference sequence). The CDR3 is CSARGASGGSSYEQYF. CDR3 coding DNA: TGCAGTGCTAGAGGTGCTAGCGGGGGTAGCTCCTACGAGCAGTACTTC.

Regarding this clonotype: The junction departs from the called germline gene at one end, perhaps through a read error. J is TRBJ2-1 and V is TRBV13, with a weak D call TRBD1 (6 bases). The CDR3 runs to 14 residues. Germline CDR1 reads PRHDT; CDR2 reads FYEKMQ (reference sequence). CDR3 nucleotides: TGTGCCAGCAGCTTCGGGACACTCTACAATGGGCAGTTCTTC. This codes for CASSFGTLYNGQFF.

In its sample, this clonotype was seen a few times. This chain uses TRBV5-1 with TRBJ2-7; D not resolved. From germline, CDR1 is SGHRS and CDR2 YFSETQ. V lost 2 bases, J lost 0 bases, and 9 bases lay in between. The CDR3 covers 14 residues. Written as DNA, the CDR3 is TGCGCCAGCAGCTTTTTCGGTAACTCCTACGAGCAGTACTTC. Its translation is CASSFFGNSYEQYF.

This clonotype was counted ten times or more. The rearrangement links TRBV9 to TRBJ2-2, with D possibly matching TRBD1 (5 bases). This CDR3 has 13 residues. Germline loops: CDR1 SGDLS, CDR2 YYNGEE. Trimming cost V 5 bases and J 0 bases, with 5 bases left between them. CDR3 coding DNA: TGTGCCAGCAGGGACACGAACACCGGGGAGCTGTTTTTT. It encodes CASRDTNTGELFF.

The chain joins TRBV24-1 to TRBJ2-7; D is perhaps TRBD2 (5 bases). The ends were cut back, 4 bases at V and 3 bases at J, with 12 bases in the middle. CDR1 is KGHDR, CDR2 SFDVKD, per germline. This CDR3 is built from 14 residues. As DNA, the CDR3 is TGTGCCACCAGTGACCCGGCGGCGGGCTACGAGCAGTACTTC. Its protein is CATSDPAAGYEQYF.

This clonotype appeared many times. The chain recombines TRBV29-1 with TRBJ2-1; TRBD1 agrees at 7 bases. The CDR3 totals 14 residues. Germline trimming cut 0 bases from V and 7 bases from J; bases unmatched to any gene: 6. CDR1 SQVTM and CDR2 ANQGSEA come from the germline V gene. CDR3 region: CSVEELTGLNEQFF. CDR3 sequence (DNA): TGCAGCGTTGAAGAGTTGACAGGGCTTAATGAGCAGTTCTTC.